The text below deals with one TCR beta chain. The data are from a study of blood T cell repertoires in COVID-19. Study context: There were acute and convalescent COVID-19 samples, and they came from the United States, Italy and Spain. Sources were T cells, B-cell-depleted T cells, or PBMCs; the material itself was cDNA or gDNA.

This CDR3 spans 16 amino acids. Looked up from germline, CDR1 is SGHNT and CDR2 is YYREEE (reference sequence). V lost 1 base and J lost 4; bases outside the gene matches: 5. Original analysis: It was from reference gene primer amplification that nucleated cell counts were estimated. The method was immunoSEQ multiplex PCR; TCRdb's version includes in-frame clones alone and lacks a portion of them. That table supplies the V and J calls and clone size; D and trimming were determined from the DNA. This sample has around 23,000 clones, with over 55% found just once. The chain carries TRBV5-4 and TRBJ2-3; 11 nucleotides match TRBD1. The sequence came from a woman over 75 with acute or convalescent COVID-19. Sequencing was done on a sample of peripheral blood. CDR3 amino acids: CASSLNPGQGADTQYF. The DNA of the CDR3 is TGTGCCAGCAGCTTGAATCCGGGACAGGGGGCAGATACGCAGTATTTT.